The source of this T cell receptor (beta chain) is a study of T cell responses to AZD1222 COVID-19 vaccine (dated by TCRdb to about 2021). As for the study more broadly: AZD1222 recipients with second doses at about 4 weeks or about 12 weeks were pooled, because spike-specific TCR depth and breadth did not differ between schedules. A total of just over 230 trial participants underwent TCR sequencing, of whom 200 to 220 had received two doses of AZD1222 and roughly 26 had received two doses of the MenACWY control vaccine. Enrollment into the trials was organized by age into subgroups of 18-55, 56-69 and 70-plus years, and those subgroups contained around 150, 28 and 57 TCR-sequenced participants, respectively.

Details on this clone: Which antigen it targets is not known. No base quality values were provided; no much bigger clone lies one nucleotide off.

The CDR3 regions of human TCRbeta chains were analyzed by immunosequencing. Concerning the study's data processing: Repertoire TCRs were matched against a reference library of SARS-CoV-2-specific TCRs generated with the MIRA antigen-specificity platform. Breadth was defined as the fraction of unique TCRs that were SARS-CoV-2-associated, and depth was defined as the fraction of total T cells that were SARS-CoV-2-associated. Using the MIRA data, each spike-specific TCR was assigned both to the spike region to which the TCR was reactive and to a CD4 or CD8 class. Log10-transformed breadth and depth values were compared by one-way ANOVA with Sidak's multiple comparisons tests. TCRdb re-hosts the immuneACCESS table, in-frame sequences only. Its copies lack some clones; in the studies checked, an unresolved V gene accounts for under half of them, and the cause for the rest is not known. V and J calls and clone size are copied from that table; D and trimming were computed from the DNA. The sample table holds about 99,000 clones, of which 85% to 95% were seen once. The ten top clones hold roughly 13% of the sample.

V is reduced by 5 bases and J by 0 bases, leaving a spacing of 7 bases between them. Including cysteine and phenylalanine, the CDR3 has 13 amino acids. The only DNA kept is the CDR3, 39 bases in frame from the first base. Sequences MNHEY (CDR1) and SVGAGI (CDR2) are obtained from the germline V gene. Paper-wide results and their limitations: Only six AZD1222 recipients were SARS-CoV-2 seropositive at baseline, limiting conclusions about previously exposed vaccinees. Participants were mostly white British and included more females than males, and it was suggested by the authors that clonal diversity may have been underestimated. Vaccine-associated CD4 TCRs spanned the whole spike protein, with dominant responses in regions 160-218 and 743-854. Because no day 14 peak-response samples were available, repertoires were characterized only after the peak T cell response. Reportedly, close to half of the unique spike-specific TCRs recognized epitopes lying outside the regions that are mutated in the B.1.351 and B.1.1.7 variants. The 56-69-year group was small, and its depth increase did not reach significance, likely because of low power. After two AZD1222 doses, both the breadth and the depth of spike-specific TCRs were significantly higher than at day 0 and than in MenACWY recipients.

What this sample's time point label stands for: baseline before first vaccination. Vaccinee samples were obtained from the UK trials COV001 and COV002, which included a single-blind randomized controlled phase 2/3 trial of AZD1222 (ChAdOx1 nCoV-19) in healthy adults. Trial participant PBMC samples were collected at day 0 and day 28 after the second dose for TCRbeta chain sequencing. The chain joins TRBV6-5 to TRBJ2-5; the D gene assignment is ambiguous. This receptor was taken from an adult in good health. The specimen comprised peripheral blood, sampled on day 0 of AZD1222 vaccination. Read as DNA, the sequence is TGTGCCAGCAGTCAGAAATACCAAGAGACCCAGTACTTC. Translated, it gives CASSQKYQETQYF.